Below are 14 T cell receptor beta chains sequenced from a single sample in a study of control samples from healthy donors and cancer patients. Produced via immunoSEQ multiplex PCR; TCRdb's table is partial and in-frame only. The table records roughly 79,000 clones, roughly 80% of them present only once. The sequenced sample consisted of blood. The receptors were gathered from a man aged 45-65 years in good health.

The chain is built from TRBV14 and TRBJ2-3; the D is unclear. This CDR3 comprises 14 residues. Per the germline V gene, CDR1 is SGHDN and CDR2 is FVKESK. V gave up 3 bases and J gave up 5 bases, with 12 bases separating them. CDR3 DNA: TGTGCCAGCAGCCAGGGCCTAGACGTAGATACGCAGTATTTT. Translation: CASSQGLDVDTQYF. The whole variable domain, filled in from reference TRBV14 and TRBJ2-3, reads EAGVTQFPSHSVIEKGQTVTLRCDPISGHDNLYWYRRVMGKEIKFLLHFVKESKQDESGMPNNRFLAERTGGTYSTLKVQPAELEDSGVYFCASSQGLDVDTQYFGPGTRLTVL.

This clone was recorded only once. The V gene is TRBV28, the J gene TRBJ1-1, with D unresolved. The CDR3 has 16 amino acids. V lost 10 bases and J lost 2, with 23 bases in between. CDR1 is MDHEN, CDR2 SYDVKM, per germline. The DNA for the CDR3 is TGTGCCATAGTGGAGACGCGTCTCACGGTAAACACTGAAGCTTTCTTT. It yields the protein CAIVETRLTVNTEAFF.

J is TRBJ2-7 and V is TRBV5-1; D is uncertain. Looked up from germline, CDR1 is SGHRS and CDR2 is YFSETQ. CDR3 size: 17 residues. V was clipped by 0 bases and J by 1 base, with 17 bases between them. As DNA, the CDR3 is TGCGCCAGCAGCTTGGGGTCGTGGGCCTCCCGGTCCTACGAGCAGTACTTC. It codes for CASSLGSWASRSYEQYF.

The rearrangement joins TRBV18 to TRBJ2-1; 10 nucleotides match TRBD1. Losses at the gene ends were 1 base for V and 7 bases for J; bases not matched to a gene: 10. The CDR3 sequence is 17 residues long. Looked up from germline, CDR1 is KGHSH and CDR2 is LQKENI. The CDR3 region is CASSPRSLGTGANEQFF. The CDR3 DNA sequence: TGTGCCAGCTCACCACGGAGCCTCGGGACAGGGGCAAATGAGCAGTTCTTC.

The chain links TRBV6-2 or TRBV6-3 to TRBJ2-1, with D possibly matching TRBD2 (6 bases). The CDR3 contains 15 residues. Trimming left V 6 bases short and J 7 bases short, with 19 bases between. Germline CDR1 is MNHEY and CDR2 is SVGEGT. The CDR3 protein is CASSPLPVRGNEQFF. For the CDR3, the DNA is TGTGCCAGCAGCCCACTTCCGGTACGGGGGAATGAGCAGTTCTTC.

The V and J genes are TRBV11-3 and TRBJ2-1; 7 bases align to TRBD2. The CDR3 is 14 amino acids. V lost 2 bases and J lost 4; bases outside the gene matches: 2. Germline-derived CDR1 and CDR2 are SGHNT and YENEEA. The CDR3 region is CASSLTGGYNEQFF. The CDR3 nucleotides are TGTGCCAGCAGCTTAACGGGAGGATACAATGAGCAGTTCTTC.

The chain combines TRBV11-2 with TRBJ2-5; 9 nucleotides line up with TRBD1. In germline, CDR1 is SGHAT, CDR2 FQNNGV. J lost 1 base, V lost 5 bases, and 2 bases had no gene match. CDR3 size: 14 residues. DNA of the CDR3: TGTGCCAGCAGCCCACAGGGGGCCCAAGAGACCCAGTACTTC. Its protein is CASSPQGAQETQYF. Filled out from reference TRBV11-2 and TRBJ2-5, the complete variable domain reads EAGVAQSPRYKIIEKRQSVAFWCNPISGHATLYWYQQILGQGPKLLIQFQNNGVVDDSQLPKDRFSAERLKGVDSTLKIQPAKLEDSAVYLCASSPQGAQETQYFGPGTRLLVL.

Here the CDR3 reads CASSFDPTGAKNIQYF. The CDR3 DNA is TGCGCCAGCAGCTTTGACCCCACTGGAGCCAAAAACATTCAGTACTTC. The chain employs TRBV5-1 and TRBJ2-4; D unclear. This CDR3 has 16 residues. V lost 2 bases and J 0 bases, leaving 12 bases between the germline ends. Germline-derived CDR1 and CDR2 are SGHRS and YFSETQ.

J is TRBJ2-5 and V is TRBV24-1; no definite D call. V lost 5 bases to trimming and J lost 0 bases, with 15 bases between them. The germline V gene encodes CDR1 KGHDR and CDR2 SFDVKD. This CDR3 is 16 amino acids long. CDR3 sequence reads: CATSAPDGTDQETQYF. The CDR3 DNA sequence: TGTGCCACCAGTGCCCCGGACGGTACCGACCAAGAGACCCAGTACTTC.

The J gene is TRBJ2-1, the V gene TRBV5-1; D might be TRBD2 (5 bases). V was pared by 4 bases and J by 9 bases, with 17 bases between. The germline V gene has CDR1 SGHRS and CDR2 YFSETQ. This CDR3 comprises 14 residues. The CDR3 DNA sequence: TGCGCCAGCAGCACGGACTCATATTCGGTTGAGCAGTTCTTC. Translating gives CASSTDSYSVEQFF.

In its sample, this clone was seen a few times. The V and J genes are TRBV24-1 and TRBJ2-1, with D perhaps matching TRBD2 (5 bases). V was clipped by 6 bases and J by 6 bases, with 8 bases between them. Per germline, CDR1 KGHDR and CDR2 SFDVKD. The CDR3 is made up of 12 amino acids. CDR3 amino acids: CATSPGFNEQFF. CDR3 in DNA: TGTGCCACCAGTCCGGGATTCAATGAGCAGTTCTTC.

The rearrangement uses TRBV7-2 and TRBJ2-7; the D gene is possibly TRBD1 (6 bases). V shed 4 bases and J shed 0 bases, with 16 bases lying between them. The germline V gene encodes CDR1 SGHTA and CDR2 FQGNSA. CDR3 size: 16 residues. CDR3 sequence (DNA): TGTGCCAGCAGCTCTGGGGTGCAGGGGTTCTCCTACGAGCAGTACTTC. It yields the protein CASSSGVQGFSYEQYF.

Here the CDR3 DNA reads TGTGCCAGCAGCCTACAGGGTCTGGGATCAAATCAGCCCCAGCATTTT. Amino acid sequence: CASSLQGLGSNQPQHF. The chain uses TRBV7-2 and TRBJ1-5; TRBD1 might be the D (6 bases). Germline V gene sequence: CDR1 SGHTA, CDR2 FQGNSA. CDR3 length: 16 residues. V lost 5 bases and J 4 bases, leaving 18 bases between the germline ends.

This rearrangement joins TRBV7-8 to TRBJ2-1; D may match TRBD1 or TRBD2 (6 bases each). The CDR3 contains 13 residues. Germline CDR1 reads SGHVS; CDR2 reads FQNEAQ. The CDR3 reads CAGGRSSYNEQFF. Here the CDR3 DNA reads TGTGCGGGGGGCAGGAGCTCCTACAATGAGCAGTTCTTC.